This T cell receptor (beta chain) was identified in a study of T-cell memory formation after mild COVID-19. Points from the study as a whole: Some clones that responded turned up in pre-infection memory, which suggests that cross-reactive memory joined in.

TCRdb reprocessed the 5' RACE reads via MiXCR and lists one record per CDR3 protein. The sample holds hundreds of thousands of distinct CDR3 sequences, 20% seen once. This clonotype appeared a few times. Its antigen is still unknown. The receptor was derived from an adult woman who had mild COVID-19 (a few samples of this study predate the infection). Cell type and time point are not known. Sequenced: PBMCs or a T cell subset sorted from them (not recorded which).

CDR3 DNA: TGTGCCAGCAGGAACGCGGGGGTTGAGCAGTTCTTC. Translation gives CASRNAGVEQFF. The J gene is TRBJ2-1, the V gene TRBV12-3 or TRBV12-4; TRBD2 agrees at 7 bases. J gave up 9 bases and V 6 bases, and 5 bases lay outside the gene matches. The CDR3 totals 12 residues.